This T cell receptor beta chain was identified during a study of blood T cell repertoires in COVID-19. Overall study context: Collection of acute and convalescent COVID-19 samples took place in the United States, Italy and Spain. In each case, the material was cDNA or gDNA derived from T cells, B-cell-depleted T cells, or PBMCs.

This CDR3 comprises 15 residues. Losses at the gene ends were 3 bases for V and 2 bases for J; bases not matched to a gene: 5. The germline V gene encodes CDR1 SGHVS and CDR2 FNYEAQ. The authors' processing: Amplifying reference gene primers gave estimates of nucleated cell counts. The method was immunoSEQ multiplex PCR; TCRdb's version includes in-frame clones alone and lacks a portion of them. The D gene and trimming were derived from the DNA, and the V and J assignments and clone size from that table. The sample has approximately 300,000 clones, approximately 86% seen once. Sequencing was carried out using peripheral blood. The V gene is TRBV7-6, the J gene TRBJ2-3, with 7 bases matching TRBD2. The TCR comes from a woman aged 45-59 years who had recovered from COVID-19. CDR3 sequence: CASSFGGINTDTQYF. CDR3 DNA sequence: TGTGCCAGCAGCTTCGGGGGGATTAACACAGATACGCAGTATTTT.